This is a list of T cell receptor beta chains from one sample in a study of shared clonotypes between healthy human individuals. The method was immunoSEQ multiplex PCR; TCRdb's version includes in-frame clones alone and lacks a portion of them. The repertoire holds hundreds of thousands of clones, roughly 70% seen once, with under 2% in the top ten. The sequencing input was memory CD4+ T cells sorted from blood. The receptor source for this set is a young woman in good health. The CDR3 runs from the conserved cysteine through the conserved F or W. The D gene is left open where the match is weak. Rows may omit the clone size; those that give it use once, few, many or a size class.

d_call j_call v_call clone_size cdr3_nt cdr3_aa
TRBD1 TRBJ1-1 TRBV28 NA TGTGCCAGCAGTTTAGATACAGGGGCCCGGGCGGCTTTCTTT CASSLDTGARAAFF
TRBD2 TRBJ2-7 TRBV19 NA TGTGCCAGTAGTAGAGGCCTAGCGGGGCCCACCGAGCAGTACTTC CASSRGLAGPTEQYF
NA TRBJ2-2 TRBV11-1 NA TGTGCCAGCAGCTTGGGCCATCAGCGGGAGCTGTTTTTT CASSLGHQRELFF
NA TRBJ2-5 TRBV7-3 NA TGTGCCAGCAGCTTGCTTAGAGGCGAGACCCAGTACTTC CASSLLRGETQYF
TRBD2 TRBJ2-1 TRBV7-3 few TGTGCCAGCAGCTTATATGCGGGGGAATACAATGAGCAGTTCTTC CASSLYAGEYNEQFF
NA TRBJ2-5 TRBV19 NA TGTGCCAGTAGTATAGGTCAACGCATGGAGCAGTACTTC CASSIGQRMEQYF
NA TRBJ1-2 TRBV15 NA TGTGCCACCAGCAGAGATGGAGTCGGGCCGCGGCCTAACTATGGCTACACCTTC CATSRDGVGPRPNYGYTF
NA TRBJ2-7 TRBV25-1 NA TGTGCCAGCAGTACTGGGGACAACTCTTACGAGCAGTACTTC CASSTGDNSYEQYF
NA TRBJ2-7 TRBV28 once TGTGCCAGCAGTTTATTGGGCCGGGGTGAGCAGTACTTC CASSLLGRGEQYF
TRBD2 TRBJ2-7 TRBV11-2 NA TGTGCCAGCAGCTTTTCGGGGGGAGACGAGCAGTACTTC CASSFSGGDEQYF
NA TRBJ1-4 TRBV15 few TGTGCCACCTCCGGGGACACCCTTAATGAAAAACTGTTTTTT CATSGDTLNEKLFF
NA TRBJ2-7 TRBV30 few TGTGCATCGGGGTCTAACTACGAGCAGTACTTC CASGSNYEQYF
NA TRBJ2-2 TRBV7-6 NA TGTGCCAGCAGCGCGATACCGGGCGACACCGGGGAGCTGTTTTTT CASSAIPGDTGELFF
NA TRBJ1-3 TRBV6-6 NA TGTGCCAGCAGTGATAAAACAGGGACGGGAAACACCATATATTTT CASSDKTGTGNTIYF
TRBD1 TRBJ2-1 TRBV6-4 NA TGTGCCAGCAGTGAAGACAGGGGGAAGTCCTACAATGAGCAGTTCTTC CASSEDRGKSYNEQFF
NA TRBJ1-1 TRBV9 few TGTGCCAGCAGCGTGGCAGCCACCGGGATAGCTGAAGCTTTCTTT CASSVAATGIAEAFF
NA TRBJ1-1 TRBV19 NA TGTGCCAGTAGTCAACAGGGTTTTACTGAAGCTTTCTTT CASSQQGFTEAFF
NA TRBJ2-1 TRBV27 NA TGTGCCAGCAGTCTCGGGGCTACCCGGAATGAGCAGTTCTTC CASSLGATRNEQFF
NA TRBJ1-4 TRBV7-4 NA TGTGCCAGCAGTTACTACAAGGGGGAATTGGGAAAACTGTTTTTT CASSYYKGELGKLFF
NA TRBJ1-1 TRBV29-1 NA TGCAGCGTTGAGGTGGGACCTGAGCGACAAGCTTTCTTT CSVEVGPERQAFF
TRBD1 TRBJ2-7 TRBV6-1 NA TGTGCCAGCAGAACAGGGGGTCCTACGGACGAGCAGTACTTC CASRTGGPTDEQYF
TRBD1 TRBJ1-2 TRBV27 NA TGTGCCAGCAGTTTATTCGGAGGGGGACAGAACTATGGCTACACCTTC CASSLFGGGQNYGYTF
TRBD1 TRBJ2-5 TRBV9 NA TGTGCCAGCAGCCGGACAGGGGAACTAGAGACCCAGTACTTC CASSRTGELETQYF
NA TRBJ2-6 TRBV4-1 NA TGCGCCAGCAGCCCCCCTCTAGGACGGAGGATGTCTGGGGCCAACGTCCTGACTTTC CASSPPLGRRMSGANVLTF
NA TRBJ1-1 TRBV2 NA TGTGCCAGCAGCGCAGTCTACAGGAACACTGAAGCTTTCTTT CASSAVYRNTEAFF
TRBD2 TRBJ2-3 TRBV4-2 NA TGTGCCAGCAGCCAGGGACTAGTCACAGATACGCAGTATTTT CASSQGLVTDTQYF
NA TRBJ2-1 TRBV7-9 NA TGTGCCAGCAGCTTACCGGGACCCAACAATGAGCAGTTCTTC CASSLPGPNNEQFF
NA TRBJ2-1 TRBV10-1 once TGCGCCAGCAGTAAAGGGGAATCGAATGAGCAGTTCTTC CASSKGESNEQFF
TRBD1 TRBJ1-4 TRBV7-2 NA TGTGCCAGCAGTAACCAAGGACAGGGTGGGGAAAAACTGTTTTTT CASSNQGQGGEKLFF
NA TRBJ2-1 TRBV10-1 NA TGCGCCAGCAGTGAGTCCTTGGAGAGCACTGAGCAGTTCTTC CASSESLESTEQFF
NA TRBJ1-4 TRBV29-1 few TGCAGCGTTCGCGGGGGGAATGAAAAACTGTTTTTT CSVRGGNEKLFF
NA TRBJ1-1 TRBV5-6 few TGTGCCAGCAGCTGGGCAAGAAACACTGAAGCTTTCTTT CASSWARNTEAFF
NA TRBJ2-7 TRBV5-1 few TGCGCCAGCAGCTTGGCCCTTACAGGGTCCCGCGAGCAGTACTTC CASSLALTGSREQYF
TRBD2 TRBJ2-1 TRBV5-4 once TGTGCCAGCAGCTCCCCCAGCCTAGCGGTTTCCTACAATGAGCAGTTCTTC CASSSPSLAVSYNEQFF
TRBD2 TRBJ2-2 TRBV28 once TGTGCCAGCAGCCACCGTCTAGCGGGAGGCAAATACACCGGGGAGCTGTTTTTT CASSHRLAGGKYTGELFF
NA TRBJ2-1 TRBV19 NA TGTGCCAGTAGTATAGCTAGCGCGGTTTACAATGAGCAGTTCTTC CASSIASAVYNEQFF
TRBD2 TRBJ2-7 TRBV5-4 NA TGTGCCAGCAGCGGGGGTGGGGCGGGAGGAACCTACGAGCAGTACTTC CASSGGGAGGTYEQYF
NA TRBJ1-1 TRBV5-1 few TGCGCCAGCAGCTTGGACAGGCCGAACACTGAAGCTTTCTTT CASSLDRPNTEAFF
NA TRBJ2-3 TRBV5-1 few TGCGCCAGCAGCCTCGGCGGGACCCAGTATTTT CASSLGGTQYF
NA TRBJ2-7 TRBV6-1 NA TGTGCCAGCAGTGAACAGCAGGGGAGCTCCTACGAGCAGTACTTC CASSEQQGSSYEQYF
NA TRBJ2-7 TRBV7-3 NA TGTGCCAGCAGCCCAGGATCCAGGGAGGACGAGCAGTACTTC CASSPGSREDEQYF
TRBD2 TRBJ2-2 TRBV7-9 NA TGTGCCAGCAGCTTGTGGGGACTAAACACCGGGGAGCTGTTTTTT CASSLWGLNTGELFF
NA TRBJ2-7 TRBV11-1 NA TGTGCCAGCAGCTATTTGTTATCTGTCGAGCAGTACTTC CASSYLLSVEQYF
NA TRBJ1-5 TRBV27 NA TGTGCCAGCAGTTTAGTGAGCAATCAGCCCCAGCATTTT CASSLVSNQPQHF
NA TRBJ2-7 TRBV27 NA TGTGCCAGCAGTCCCACCTGGGACACCTACGAGCAGTACTTC CASSPTWDTYEQYF
NA TRBJ2-1 TRBV9 NA TGTGCCAGCAGCGTTAGGGGACATGATGGGCAGTTCTTC CASSVRGHDGQFF
NA TRBJ1-1 TRBV5-1 NA TGCGCCAGCAGTAGGGGAGCTGAAGCTTTCTTT CASSRGAEAFF
NA TRBJ1-1 TRBV6-6 NA TGTGCCAGCAGCCGGGGCCACTTGAACACTGAAGCTTTCTTT CASSRGHLNTEAFF
NA TRBJ1-1 TRBV7-9 NA TGTGCCAGCAGCCTACATTTAATTCTGACAGATTCGTACACTGAAGCTTTCTTT CASSLHLILTDSYTEAFF
TRBD1 TRBJ1-4 TRBV19 NA TGTGCCAGTCGGGACAGGGTATATCCAACTAATGAAAAACTGTTTTTT CASRDRVYPTNEKLFF